The clone carrying this T cell receptor beta chain was recorded a few times. This specimen comes from a study of beta chain features in type 1 diabetes. Every bit of the isolated RNA underwent reverse transcription, so sequencing read expressed TCRB transcripts. Assay used: immunoSEQ multiplex PCR; TCRdb lists only in-frame clones, some missing. The repertoire consists of about 220,000 clones, with approximately 10% occurring once and the leading ten covering 1% to 1.5%. V shed 7 bases and J shed 5 bases, with 15 bases lying between them. This CDR3 region has 13 residues. Germline-derived CDR1 and CDR2 are ENHRY and SYGVKD. Sorted CD4+ subsets: naive, central memory, regulatory, stem cell-like memory (CD45RO/CCR7/CD25/CD127/CD95/CD27 panel).

The J gene is TRBJ2-7, the V gene TRBV10-3, with a weak D call TRBD1 (6 bases). The sample taken for sequencing was central memory CD4+ T cells from blood. The source is a man between 18 and 29 years old in good health. The CDR3 loop reads CAITAAGAHEQYF. The CDR3 DNA follows: TGTGCCATCACGGCGGCAGGGGCCCACGAGCAGTACTTC.